This T cell receptor (beta chain) is drawn from a study of PD-1 blockade in classical Hodgkin lymphoma (TCRdb year 2020). In terms of the full investigation: Nivolumab dosing was 3 mg/kg intravenously every 2 weeks, continuing until either disease progression or unacceptable toxicity. A peripheral blood immune signature of response to PD-1 blockade in classical Hodgkin lymphoma was defined using TCR beta sequencing and CyTOF. Results the study describes overall, beyond this receptor: Lower diversity was seen in patients whose nivolumab began less than 1 year after ASCT, and these patients were left out of later analyses so that immune reconstitution would not confound the results. By C4D1, a significant rise was seen in CD4+ TCR diversity but not in CD8+ TCR diversity (p=0.0027 vs p=0.16), and the rise was most apparent among complete responders (p=0.02). Among trial patients, those achieving complete response had baseline diversity similar to that of newly diagnosed patients, while diversity was significantly lower in partial responders and progressors. Baseline TCR diversity was reported to be lower in newly diagnosed patients than in healthy donors, and even lower in relapsed/refractory patients. The study covered only a single clinical trial cohort, and the causes of the repertoire differences, possibly disease activity or prior therapy, were still not defined.

This clone has only one observation. It lacks a known antigen. No much larger clone is present one base from it, and per-base qualities are unavailable. The CDR3, cysteine through phenylalanine, is 15 amino acids long. Left in the record is the CDR3 DNA by itself, 45 bases read in frame from the first base. Unmatched junction bases come to 8, with V trimmed by 4 bases and J by 6 bases. The CDR1 and CDR2 encoded by the germline V gene are SGHDT and YYEEEE. The Qiagen DNeasy kit was used to extract genomic DNA from unsorted PBMCs and from the negatively selected CD4+ and CD8+ fractions. TCR beta CDR3 regions were amplified by immunoSEQ multiplex PCR using primers annealing to V and J segments. Amplification bias was minimized using a synthetic immune receptor repertoire, and residual bias was removed computationally after sequencing. Turning to the authors' computational methods: Custom Python scripts were used to quantify repertoire diversity as the Shannon entropy index. The unsorted, CD4+ and CD8+ repertoires were each analyzed separately, with the exception of combined analyses, where CD4+ and CD8+ sequences were merged in silico. Clonal expansion was defined as at least a 2-fold frequency increase after treatment relative to C1D1, with a pseudocount of 0.5 for undetected baseline clones. Clones with 0 or 1 copy at C1D1 were defined as singleton clones, while clones with 2 or more copies were defined as non-singleton clones. Clones expanded in unsorted samples were assigned a CD4+, CD8+ or unknown annotation through matching of protein sequences in sorted samples from the same patient. Diversity changes from C1D1 to C4D1 were tested in paired samples using Wilcoxon tests. Held by TCRdb, this immuneACCESS table contains in-frame sequences only and omits some clones. Under half of the omission traces to an unresolved V gene where checked; the cause of the rest is unknown. V and J calls plus clone size are reproduced from that table; the DNA served to infer D and trimming. The sample yields tens of thousands of clones; 80% were counted once. The ten largest make up around 19% of the sample.

The sample's time point, from its label and the paper: cycle 4 day 1 (C4D1), after 5 to 7 weeks of nivolumab. Relapse after autologous stem cell transplantation had occurred in all trial patients, and cohorts A, B and C were distinguished by prior brentuximab vedotin exposure. A total of around 60 patients with relapsed/refractory classical Hodgkin lymphoma made up the trial cohort, and each patient's best overall response was complete response, partial response or progressive disease. Single-agent nivolumab was administered to trial patients in the multi-cohort phase II CheckMate 205 trial. An independent review committee assessed best overall response using the 2007 International Working Group response criteria. Trial PBMCs were collected immediately before nivolumab initiation (C1D1) and during therapy at cycle 2 day 1 and cycle 4 day 1. Peripheral blood was collected in 8 mL Vacutainer Cell Preparation Tubes, from which PBMCs were isolated by centrifugation and then cryopreserved.

Here the sequenced sample was peripheral blood mononuclear cells (PBMCs), taken before the fourth cycle of nivolumab. The sequence was obtained from a human donor with classical Hodgkin lymphoma. The chain couples TRBV5-6 to TRBJ1-5, with 9 central nucleotides matching TRBD1. The DNA sequence is TGTGCCAGCAGCATCGGGACAGGGAGGACTCAGCCCCAGCATTTT. It translates as CASSIGTGRTQPQHF.